The source of this TCR beta chain is a study of Ad26.COV2.S vaccination and SARS-CoV-2 variants. Germline loops: CDR1 LGHNA, CDR2 YSLEER. V shed 0 bases, J shed 3 bases, and the junction held 8 bases outside the gene matches. This CDR3 spans 19 amino acids. Clones were read by immunoSEQ multiplex PCR, and TCRdb kept only the in-frame ones, dropping some. The sample holds approximately 400,000 clones, roughly 85% seen once. This clone appeared a single time. Stated treatment: approximately 18 received Ad26.COV2.S at low or high dose, single or two shots; 5 received placebo; per-sample allocation not given. It was on day 63 after the first vaccine or placebo injection that samples were taken.

Sequenced here: peripheral blood, sampled in a trial of Ad26.COV2.S vaccine versus placebo. The rearrangement joins TRBV4-3 to TRBJ2-2; 12 bases match TRBD2. This TCR was recovered from a person aged 18-60 years who received the Ad26.COV2.S COVID-19 vaccine or a placebo. The CDR3 loop reads CASSQDTPTSGGYTGELFF. CDR3 DNA sequence: TGCGCCAGCAGCCAAGATACACCTACTAGCGGGGGGTACACCGGGGAGCTGTTTTTT.